This T cell receptor beta chain came from a study of T-cell memory formation after mild COVID-19 (dated by TCRdb to about 2021). As for the study more broadly: TCR sequence clusters from the two donors were largely donor specific. T-cell clones expanding and contracting after mild COVID-19 in two donors were tracked by longitudinal TCRalpha and TCRbeta repertoire sequencing. The cohort comprised two young, previously healthy adult volunteers, one female and one male. Points the paper makes about the study in general: Clones that contracted from day 15 to 85 showed balanced CD4/CD8 phenotypes, whereas a second wave of clones that expanded from day 15 to 37 leaned towards CD4+. The study included only a couple of mild cases, and larger cohorts that include severe cases with pre-infection samples were judged to be necessary. SARS-CoV-2 specificity was not confirmed for the second-wave clones peaking on day 37. Contracting CD4+ clones turned up mainly in the CM and EM memory subsets, whereas EMRA was where CD8+ clones were enriched. The detection of some responding clones in pre-infection memory suggests that pre-existing cross-reactive memory T cells joined the SARS-CoV-2 response.

PBMCs were isolated by Ficoll-Paque density gradient centrifugation. In the case of this clonotype: Its antigen is not yet known. One base away there is no much larger clone; base qualities are not given.

Instrument on record: Illumina NovaSeq 6000. TCRalpha and TCRbeta cDNA libraries were built by 5'RACE with constant-segment primers, adding sample barcodes and unique molecular identifiers. RNA was extracted from every sample with Trizol reagent. The libraries were amplified in two PCR steps, and the second step added a second sample barcode and Illumina TruSeq adapters. Sequencing of libraries was performed on an Illumina NovaSeq with 2 x 150 bp paired-end reads. The original pipeline was this. Demultiplexing of reads and collapsing into UMI-guided consensus sequences were performed with migec v1.2.7. Using mixcr v2.1.11, UMI consensuses were aligned to TRA and TRB V and J templates and then assembled into clonotypes. Clonotypes were classified as expanded or contracted when called significant by both edgeR and NoisET, with noise models trained on biological replicates. For edgeR calls, the thresholds were a false discovery rate-adjusted p below 0.01 and a log2 fold-change of 1. As an exploratory analysis of dynamics, max-normalized trajectories of the 1000 most abundant clonotypes were examined by PCA with hierarchical clustering. Separately sequenced CD4+ and CD8+ repertoires were used to assign a CD4 or CD8 phenotype to each responding clone. TCRdb applied fastp at Q25 and MiXCR to the public reads, then kept only in-frame beta chains. For every CDR3 protein sequence, its rows merge into one entry that carries the most common genes and DNA. TCRdb, rather than the study authors, made the V and J calls. Here the sample has 270,000 or so distinct CDR3 sequences; over 15% occur a single time. The ten largest clonotypes hold under 25% of the sample.

CDR1 and CDR2, looked up from the germline V gene (reference sequence), are SEHNR and FQNEAQ. V is trimmed back by 3 bases and J by 4 bases, and the junction contains 3 bases that no gene match accounts for. From cysteine to phenylalanine, the CDR3 is 14 amino acids long. Just CDR3 DNA is preserved here, 42 bases in frame from base 1. The clonotype was recovered from a man aged 18 to 30 who had mild COVID-19 (a few samples of this study predate the infection). The sample titles of this study are shuffled in the database, so cell type and time point are left out; the donor was told from shared clones. The sequenced sample consisted of PBMCs or a T cell subset sorted from them (not recorded which). The chain is assembled from TRBV7-9 and TRBJ2-4; 7 middle bases align to TRBD1. The CDR3 has the sequence CASSFGTAKNIQYF. The nucleotide sequence reads as follows: TGTGCCAGCAGCTTTGGGACAGCTAAAAACATTCAGTACTTC.